The source of this TCR beta chain is a study of T cell responses to AZD1222 COVID-19 vaccine. Details on this clone: As yet, its antigen is unknown.

The germline V gene encodes CDR1 SGHAT and CDR2 FQNNGV. V lost 0 bases and J 5 bases, leaving 8 bases between the germline ends. CDR3 length: 15 residues. This table comes from immunoSEQ multiplex PCR, and its TCRdb copy is limited to in-frame clones, with some not included. The table includes 120,000 to 150,000 clones, about nine tenths detected once. Findings of the study overall: Of the AZD1222 recipients, only 5 to 7 were seropositive at baseline.

This specimen consisted of peripheral blood, obtained on day 0 of MenACWY control vaccination. This chain joins TRBV11-2 and TRBJ1-6; TRBD1 might be the D (5 bases). This sequence was found in an adult in good health. The CDR3 coding sequence is TGTGCCAGCAGCTTAGAACCAGGGAATAATTCACCCCTCCACTTT. Residues: CASSLEPGNNSPLHF.